These T cell receptor beta chains were read from a single sample in a study of radiotherapy plus CTLA-4 blockade in lung cancer. Sequenced by immunoSEQ multiplex PCR; TCRdb stores in-frame clones only, minus some. The table includes roughly 54,000 clones, around 85% detected once. The input for sequencing was peripheral blood, taken from a patient treated with radiotherapy plus ipilimumab. These receptors all stem from a human donor with non-small cell lung cancer who had a partial response to radiotherapy plus ipilimumab. Each CDR3 is given with its conserved first and last residue. A D gene is named only where the DNA matches it firmly. Where a row states a size, it is once, few, many or the class of an expanded clone; other rows omit it.

v_call	j_call	clone_size	d_call	cdr3_nt	cdr3_aa
TRBV5-5	TRBJ2-7	.	TRBD1	TGTGCCAGCAGCTTTTACGGGACAGGGGTGGGCGAGCAGTACTTC	CASSFYGTGVGEQYF
TRBV15	TRBJ2-2	once	TRBD2	TGTGCCACCAGCAAGGGAGGGTACACCGGGGAGCTGTTTTTT	CATSKGGYTGELFF
TRBV7-2	TRBJ1-3	.	TRBD1	TGTGCCAGCAGCTTAGGCCGGGACAGGGTCTCTGGAAACACCATATATTTT	CASSLGRDRVSGNTIYF
TRBV7-9	TRBJ2-1	.	TRBD1	TGTGCCAGCCAAACAGGACAGGGGGCTCTCAATGAGCAGTTCTTC	CASQTGQGALNEQFF
TRBV28	TRBJ2-7	.	TRBD1	TGTGCCATCGGGACAGGGTCCTACGAGCAGTACTTC	CAIGTGSYEQYF
TRBV12-5	TRBJ1-4	.	TRBD1	TGTGCTAGTGGTTTGGTGGGGACAGGAGAAGGAAAACTGTTTTTT	CASGLVGTGEGKLFF
TRBV7-6	TRBJ1-1	.	.	TGTGCCAGCAGCTTAGCGCAGGGCACTGAAGCTTTCTTT	CASSLAQGTEAFF
TRBV9	TRBJ2-1	.	TRBD1	TGTGCCAGCAGCGCCCGACAGGGATCTGAGCAGTTCTTC	CASSARQGSEQFF
TRBV27	TRBJ2-7	.	TRBD2	TGTGCCAGCAGTCGCGGGGGGCTCTACGAGCAGTACTTC	CASSRGGLYEQYF
TRBV19	TRBJ1-2	.	TRBD1	TGTGCCAGTAGTGCATCGACAGGGAGAAATGGCTACACCTTC	CASSASTGRNGYTF
TRBV5-8	TRBJ2-1	once	.	TGTGCCAGCAGCGGAGGGACTTTTTTTTACAATGAGCAGTTCTTC	CASSGGTFFYNEQFF
TRBV6-1	TRBJ1-1	few	.	TGTGCCAGCATCGGGGGGACTGAAGCTTTCTTT	CASIGGTEAFF
TRBV9	TRBJ2-1	.	.	TGTGCCAGCAGCGTAGATCCGGTCTACAATGAGCAGTTCTTC	CASSVDPVYNEQFF
TRBV6-1	TRBJ2-1	once	.	TGTGCCAGCAGTCCGACAGTAGACAATGAGCAGTTCTTC	CASSPTVDNEQFF
TRBV7-9	TRBJ2-7	.	.	TGTGCCAGCAGCACCGTGGTAGGGGCGCTCCCCGGCGAGCAGTACTTC	CASSTVVGALPGEQYF
TRBV4-1	TRBJ2-3	once	TRBD2	TGCGCCAGCAGCAAAGAGGTAGCGGGGGGGCGTGGAGATACGCAGTATTTT	CASSKEVAGGRGDTQYF
TRBV10-2	TRBJ2-3	.	TRBD2	TGCGCCAGCAGTCTGACTAGCGGTGGTACAGATACGCAGTATTTT	CASSLTSGGTDTQYF
TRBV7-8	TRBJ2-5	.	TRBD1	TGTGCCAGCAGCTCAAGGACAGGGGCGTACCGGGGAGAGACCCAGTACTTC	CASSSRTGAYRGETQYF
TRBV5-6	TRBJ1-6	.	.	TGTGCCAGCAGTTGGGCGCTGAGCTCCTATAATTCACCCCTCCACTTT	CASSWALSSYNSPLHF
TRBV6-6	TRBJ1-1	.	.	TGTGCCAGCACCAGAAACGCTGAAGCTTTCTTT	CASTRNAEAFF
TRBV5-1	TRBJ2-7	.	TRBD1	TGCGCCAGCAGCAGGACAGGGGGGCAAACTTCCTACGAGCAGTACTTC	CASSRTGGQTSYEQYF
TRBV6-5	TRBJ2-2	few	.	TGTGCCAGCAGTTACGAGGAGCCGAGCACCGGGGAGCTGTTTTTT	CASSYEEPSTGELFF
TRBV5-4	TRBJ1-6	.	.	TGTGCCAGCAGCTTGGGGGGGTCACAGGGAAATTCACCCCTCCACTTT	CASSLGGSQGNSPLHF
TRBV2	TRBJ2-3	.	TRBD2	TGTGCCAGCAGTGAGGGGCGGGGGGCAACAGATACGCAGTATTTT	CASSEGRGATDTQYF
TRBV5-4	TRBJ2-1	few	TRBD2	TGTGCCAGCAGCTTGGTGGCGGGGGGGCCTGGTAGCTATGAGCAGTTCTTC	CASSLVAGGPGSYEQFF
TRBV25-1	TRBJ1-5	.	.	TGTGCCAGCAGTGGGGGGGGCTCCCTTAGCAATCAGCCCCAGCATTTT	CASSGGGSLSNQPQHF
TRBV19	TRBJ2-1	.	.	TGTGCCAGTGGAGGGATCAACAATGAGCAGTTCTTC	CASGGINNEQFF
TRBV30	TRBJ2-7	.	.	TGTGCCTGGAGTGGTAGGGGGGGGTACGAGCAGTACTTC	CAWSGRGGYEQYF
TRBV7-8	TRBJ1-3	.	.	TGTGCCAGCAGCTCGTCGTATTACTCTGGAAACACCATATATTTT	CASSSSYYSGNTIYF
TRBV5-1	TRBJ2-3	few	TRBD1	TGCGCCAGTGGACAGGTAACAGAAGATACGCAGTATTTT	CASGQVTEDTQYF
TRBV5-4	TRBJ2-1	few	TRBD1	TGTGCCAGCAGCCCCGGACAGGGCACTGAGCAGTTCTTC	CASSPGQGTEQFF
TRBV7-8	TRBJ1-1	.	.	TGTGCCAGCAGCCAACGCGGTCGGAACACTGAAGCTTTCTTT	CASSQRGRNTEAFF
TRBV7-9	TRBJ1-4	.	TRBD1	TGTGCCAGCAGCCGGACAGGGTTAAATGAAAAACTGTTTTTT	CASSRTGLNEKLFF
TRBV12-5	TRBJ2-7	.	TRBD1	TGTGCTAGTAGTCTCGGGCAGGGGGAATACGAGCAGTACTTC	CASSLGQGEYEQYF
TRBV10-3	TRBJ2-7	.	TRBD1	TGTGCCATCAGGGGCCGGGACAGGCCTTCCTACGAGCAGTACTTC	CAIRGRDRPSYEQYF
TRBV19	TRBJ1-1	.	TRBD1	TGTGCCAGTTTTTCCGGTAGGGGGCGAGCAGTGGACACTGAAGCTTTCTTT	CASFSGRGRAVDTEAFF
TRBV29-1	TRBJ1-1	.	TRBD1	TGCAGCGTTTGGACAGGGAGTCTGAACACTGAAGCTTTCTTT	CSVWTGSLNTEAFF
TRBV18	TRBJ1-1	.	.	TGTGCCAGCTCAACCCGGCTGGCGGAGAACACTGAAGCTTTCTTT	CASSTRLAENTEAFF
TRBV29-1	TRBJ2-7	.	.	TGCAGCGTTCTGACTTTCCCGGGCTACGAGCAGTACTTC	CSVLTFPGYEQYF
TRBV28	TRBJ1-2	.	TRBD1	TGTGTCAGCAGCCGGACAGGGGAGGTCTTATATGGCTACACCTTC	CVSSRTGEVLYGYTF
TRBV4-2	TRBJ2-1	.	.	TGTGCCAGCAGCCAAGATTTGGACAGTTGGGGCTCCTACAATGAGCAGTTCTTC	CASSQDLDSWGSYNEQFF
TRBV21-1	TRBJ1-4	.	.	TGTGCCAGCAGCTCGGGACAGCTTTACCAGGATGAAAAACTGTTTTTT	CASSSGQLYQDEKLFF
TRBV5-8	TRBJ2-1	.	TRBD1	TGTGCCAGCAGCCAGCGTCCCGGGACAGGGTTTGGTGAGCAGTTCTTC	CASSQRPGTGFGEQFF
TRBV13	TRBJ2-7	.	TRBD2	TGTGCCAGCAGCTTACTGGCGGGAGGTCCTGAGCAGTACTTC	CASSLLAGGPEQYF